This T cell receptor beta chain was documented in a study of early T cells in non-severe SARS-CoV-2 infection (dated by TCRdb to the early 2020s). In the study overall: Because TCR sequencing relied on bulk RNA taken from unsorted whole blood, pairing of alpha and beta chains was not possible.

Broad study findings and their caveats: VDJdb matching was skewed toward anti-spike CD8 responses and likely underestimated virus-specific expansions, missing private and CD4 specificities.

The CDR3, cysteine through phenylalanine, is 16 amino acids long. Of the read, only the CDR3 DNA is kept; its 48 bases are in frame from base 1. The germline V gene (reference sequence) yields GTSNPN for CDR1 and SVGIG for CDR2. V is shortened by 1 base, J by 2 bases, and the region joining them spans 14 bases. A remark on this clonotype: Its target antigen remains unknown. No base quality information exists; no much larger clone differs at one position.

A case-control design nested within a healthcare worker cohort in London, UK, was used, with weekly nasopharyngeal swab PCR tests and blood sampling performed. Healthcare workers were recruited during the week of the UK lockdown, between 23 and 31 March 2020, and followed weekly for up to roughly 15 weeks. Libraries were prepared through 5' RACE. The reads were generated on a NextSeq 500. The TCR library protocol attached unique molecular identifiers to individual cDNA molecules to correct for sequencing error and PCR bias. Both TCR alpha and beta chains were sequenced, and tight co-correlation was observed between alpha and beta sequence abundances in each sample. The study's own analysis went as follows. V gene, J gene and CDR3 annotation of TCR sequences was performed with Decombinator V4. Expanded TCRs were defined as changing significantly between any two time points under a Poisson model with p below 0.0001. TCR abundances were normalised to the total number of TCRs sequenced per sample and expressed as counts per million. TRAV1-2 paired with TRAJ12, TRAJ20 or TRAJ33 defined MAIT TCRs, while TRAV10 paired with TRAJ18 defined iNKT TCRs. VDJdb, accessed 1 November 2021, was searched for CMV, EBV and SARS-CoV-2 annotated TCRs, excluding TCRs annotated for multiple antigens. TCRdb redid the processing of the public reads, applying fastp at Q25 and MiXCR, and retained in-frame beta chains. One record per CDR3 amino acid sequence lists the most common genes and DNA. None of the V and J calls come from the authors' own analysis; TCRdb made them. This sample gives 40,000 to 55,000 distinct CDR3 sequences in total; about 7.4% of them show up just once. Together, the top ten hold 5.8% of the sample.

Specimen: whole blood. This clonotype was obtained from an adult who was a healthcare worker with PCR-confirmed SARS-CoV-2 infection or an uninfected control (not recorded which). The rearrangement combines TRBV30 with TRBJ1-4; matching of 6 bases hints at TRBD1 as the D gene. The sequenced DNA: TGTGCCTGGAGTGGGAGCAGGGGTGCTACTAATGAAAAACTGTTTTTT. This is translated as CAWSGSRGATNEKLFF.